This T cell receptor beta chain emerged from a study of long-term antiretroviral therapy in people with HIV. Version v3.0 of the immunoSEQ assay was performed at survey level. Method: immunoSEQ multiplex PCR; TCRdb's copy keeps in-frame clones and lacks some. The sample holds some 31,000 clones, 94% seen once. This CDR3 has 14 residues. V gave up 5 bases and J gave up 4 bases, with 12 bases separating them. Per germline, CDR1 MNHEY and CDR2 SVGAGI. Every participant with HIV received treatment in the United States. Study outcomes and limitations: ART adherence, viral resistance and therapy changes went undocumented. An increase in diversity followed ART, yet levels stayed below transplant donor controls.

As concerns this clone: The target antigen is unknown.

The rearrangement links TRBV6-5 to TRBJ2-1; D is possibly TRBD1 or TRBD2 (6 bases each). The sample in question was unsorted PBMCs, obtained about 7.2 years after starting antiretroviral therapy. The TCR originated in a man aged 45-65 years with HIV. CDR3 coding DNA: TGTGCCAGCAGTACGGGGGCGGAATACAATGAGCAGTTCTTC. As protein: CASSTGAEYNEQFF.